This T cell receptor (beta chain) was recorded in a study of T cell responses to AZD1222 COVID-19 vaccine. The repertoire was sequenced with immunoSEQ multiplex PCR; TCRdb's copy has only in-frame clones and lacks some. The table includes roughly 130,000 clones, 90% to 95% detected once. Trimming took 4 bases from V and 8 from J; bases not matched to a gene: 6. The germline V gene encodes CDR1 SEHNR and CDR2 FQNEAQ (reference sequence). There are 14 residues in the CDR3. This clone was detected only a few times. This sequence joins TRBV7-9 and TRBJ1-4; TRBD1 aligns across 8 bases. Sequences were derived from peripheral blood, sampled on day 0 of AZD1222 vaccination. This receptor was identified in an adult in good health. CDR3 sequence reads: CASSYQGAREKLFF. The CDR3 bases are TGTGCCAGCAGCTATCAGGGGGCACGGGAAAAACTGTTTTTT.